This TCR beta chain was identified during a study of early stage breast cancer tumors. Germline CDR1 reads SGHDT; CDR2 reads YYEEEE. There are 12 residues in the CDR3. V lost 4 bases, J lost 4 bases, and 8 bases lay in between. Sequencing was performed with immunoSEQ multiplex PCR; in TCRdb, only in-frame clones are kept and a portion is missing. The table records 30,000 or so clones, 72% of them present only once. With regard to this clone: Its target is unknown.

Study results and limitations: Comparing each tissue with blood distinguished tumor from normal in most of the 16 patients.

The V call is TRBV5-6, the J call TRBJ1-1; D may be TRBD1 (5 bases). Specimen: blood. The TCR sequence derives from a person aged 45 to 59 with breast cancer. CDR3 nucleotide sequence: TGTGCCAGCAGCCAGGGTTTCACTGAAGCTTTCTTT. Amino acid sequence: CASSQGFTEAFF. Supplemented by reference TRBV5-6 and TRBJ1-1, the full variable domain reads DAGVTQSPTHLIKTRGQQVTLRCSPKSGHDTVSWYQQALGQGPQFIFQYYEEEERQRGNFPDRFSGHQFPNYSSELNVNALLLGDSALYLCASSQGFTEAFFGQGTRLTVV.